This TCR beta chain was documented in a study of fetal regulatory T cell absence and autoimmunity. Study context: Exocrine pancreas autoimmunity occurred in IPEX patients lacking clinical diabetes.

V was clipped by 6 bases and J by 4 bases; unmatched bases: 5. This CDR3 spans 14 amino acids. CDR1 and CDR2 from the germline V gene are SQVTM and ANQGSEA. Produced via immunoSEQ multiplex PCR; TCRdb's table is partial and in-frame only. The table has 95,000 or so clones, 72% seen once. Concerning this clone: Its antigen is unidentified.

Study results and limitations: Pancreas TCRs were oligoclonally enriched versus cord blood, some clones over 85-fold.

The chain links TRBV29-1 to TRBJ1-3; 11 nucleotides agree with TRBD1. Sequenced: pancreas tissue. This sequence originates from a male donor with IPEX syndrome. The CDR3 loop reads CSVAGTGGGNTIYF. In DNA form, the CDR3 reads TGCAGCGTCGCCGGGACAGGGGGAGGAAACACCATATATTTT. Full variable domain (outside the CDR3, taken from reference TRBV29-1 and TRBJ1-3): SAVISQKPSRDICQRGTSLTIQCQVDSQVTMMFWYRQQPGQSLTLIATANQGSEATYESGFVIDKFPISRPNLTFSTLTVSNMSPEDSSIYLCSVAGTGGGNTIYFGEGSWLTVV.